This entry is about one TCR beta chain. The CDR3 runs to 13 residues. Trimming removed 4 bases from V and 6 bases from J, with 12 bases in between. Researchers reported sorting CD4+ naive, central memory, regulatory and stem cell-like memory cells via CD45RO/CCR7/CD25/CD127/CD95/CD27. All of the isolated RNA was reverse transcribed, so expressed TCRB transcripts were sequenced. The table came from immunoSEQ multiplex PCR; TCRdb's copy has only in-frame clones and leaves some out. Found here are around 58,000 clones, roughly three fifths of them singletons; the top ten hold 2.2%. The data are from a study of beta chain features in type 1 diabetes.

The rearrangement joins TRBV23-1 to TRBJ1-2; D possibly corresponds to TRBD1 (6 bases). TRBV23-1 is marked as an open reading frame, function uncertain. This TCR was sampled from a woman between 18 and 29 years old in good health. The source material was Tregs from blood. This CDR3 is CASSPNRVHGYTF. The CDR3 bases are TGCGCCAGCAGTCCTAACAGGGTACATGGCTACACCTTC.